This T cell receptor beta chain was recovered during a study of T-cell reconstitution after alpha-beta-depleted transplantation in children. Unique molecular identifiers were incorporated when the TCRbeta library was constructed. One entry per CDR3 protein results from TCRdb running MiXCR on the PCR reads. Of some 240,000 distinct CDR3 sequences in the sample, around 12% were seen once. This clonotype was picked up many times. This CDR3 is built from 14 residues. J lost 6 bases, V lost 6 bases, and 7 bases had no gene match. V gene TRBV12-3 or TRBV12-4 combines with J gene TRBJ2-1, with 8 bases aligning to TRBD1. The sequencing here drew on PBMCs from the stem cell graft donor, taken from the stem cell graft. This sequence originates from a human donor who donated a stem cell graft to a child with acute lymphoblastic leukemia. The CDR3 protein is CASRPRTGINEQFF. CDR3 sequence (DNA): TGTGCCAGCAGACCCAGGACAGGGATCAATGAGCAGTTCTTC.